These 10 T cell receptor beta chains were sequenced from one sample in a study of monozygotic twins with inflammatory bowel disease. TCRdb reanalyzed the 5' RACE reads, giving one entry per CDR3 protein sequence and no DNA. The listing records about 420,000 distinct CDR3 sequences. Source material: blood. These receptors were obtained from a human donor with ulcerative colitis or Crohn's disease, or a healthy co-twin of an affected twin (not recorded which).

This chain connects TRBV28 to TRBJ2-6; the D call of TRBD2 rests on TCRdb alone, since no DNA is present to check it. This CDR3 has 19 residues. Germline loops: CDR1 MDHEN, CDR2 SYDVKM. The CDR3 sequence: CASTRLASGRASAANVLTF. Full variable domain (rest looked up from reference TRBV28 and TRBJ2-6): DVKVTQSSRYLVKRTGEKVFLECVQDMDHENMFWYRQDPGLGLRLIYFSYDVKMKEKGDIPEGYSVSREKKERFSLILESASTNQTSMYLCASTRLASGRASAANVLTFGAGSRLTVL.

The J gene is TRBJ2-5, the V gene TRBV29-1; TCRdb lists TRBD1, though no DNA is available to test this call. The CDR3 spans 14 residues. CDR1 SQVTM and CDR2 ANQGSEA come from the germline V gene. CDR3 sequence reads: CSCLAGGAGETQYF.

CDR3 amino acids: CASSLDRGGYTQYF. V usage is TRBV5-4 and J usage is TRBJ2-3; TCRdb picks TRBD1, but there is no DNA to check that call. This CDR3 region has 14 residues. CDR1 and CDR2 (germline): SGHNT, YYREEE (reference sequence).

J is TRBJ2-2 and V is TRBV7-2; TCRdb picks TRBD2, but there is no DNA to check that call. The CDR3 has 16 amino acids. Germline values: CDR1 SGHTA, CDR2 FQGNSA. The CDR3 reads CASSLRSHSNTGELFF.

The J gene is TRBJ2-1, the V gene TRBV20-1; TCRdb gives TRBD1 as the D gene, but with no DNA this cannot be confirmed. Germline V gives CDR1 DFQATT, CDR2 SNEGSKA (reference sequence). This CDR3 has 13 amino acids. The CDR3 sequence is CSARATWGEWQFF.

The gene calls are TRBV10-3 and TRBJ1-6. There are 14 residues in the CDR3. The germline gives CDR1 ENHRY, CDR2 SYGVKD. The CDR3 loop is CAISVGEYNSPLHF.

This chain connects TRBV15 to TRBJ2-2. The germline gives CDR1 LNHNV, CDR2 YYDKDF (reference sequence). The CDR3 consists of 16 residues. CDR3 sequence: CATSIPTPADTGELFF.

The chain carries TRBV20-1 and TRBJ2-7. Germline V gene lookup returns CDR1 DFQATT and CDR2 SNEGSKA (reference sequence). The CDR3 loop spans 12 amino acids. The CDR3 spells CSARGNGYEQYF.

This chain joins TRBV20-1 and TRBJ2-3; TCRdb calls TRBD1, which cannot be checked without DNA. The CDR3 runs to 11 residues. Per germline, CDR1 DFQATT and CDR2 SNEGSKA (reference sequence). This CDR3 reads CSASRGDTQYF.

The rearrangement uses TRBV20-1 and TRBJ2-2; TCRdb returns TRBD1, unconfirmable since there is no DNA. Germline V gene lookup returns CDR1 DFQATT and CDR2 SNEGSKA (reference sequence). The CDR3 length is 12 residues. The CDR3 is CSALFGAGELFF.